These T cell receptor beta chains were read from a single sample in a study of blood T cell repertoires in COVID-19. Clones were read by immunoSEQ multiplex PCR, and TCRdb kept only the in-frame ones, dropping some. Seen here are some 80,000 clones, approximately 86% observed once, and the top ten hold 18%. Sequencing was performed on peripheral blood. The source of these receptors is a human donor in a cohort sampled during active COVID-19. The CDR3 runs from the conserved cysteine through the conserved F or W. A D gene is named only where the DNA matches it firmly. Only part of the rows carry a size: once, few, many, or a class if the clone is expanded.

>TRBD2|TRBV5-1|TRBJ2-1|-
CASSSGGIRDEQFF
TGCGCCAGCAGCTCGGGGGGGATCCGCGATGAGCAGTTCTTC
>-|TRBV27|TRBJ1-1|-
CASSEKTIDTEAFF
TGTGCCAGCAGTGAAAAGACAATCGACACTGAAGCTTTCTTT
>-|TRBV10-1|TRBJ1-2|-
CASSWGGHPRDGYTF
TGCGCCAGCAGCTGGGGGGGACACCCGAGGGATGGCTACACCTTC
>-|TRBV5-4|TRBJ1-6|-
CASFNFDSTISSYNSPLHF
TGTGCCAGCTTCAACTTTGACAGTACTATCAGCTCCTATAATTCACCCCTCCACTTT
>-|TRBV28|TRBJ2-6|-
CASVELSSGANVLTF
TGTGCCAGCGTAGAACTTAGTTCTGGGGCCAACGTCCTGACTTTC
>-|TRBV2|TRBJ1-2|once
CASRKETSNYGYTF
TGTGCCAGCAGGAAGGAGACTTCTAACTATGGCTACACCTTC
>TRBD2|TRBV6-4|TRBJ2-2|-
CASSETSGENTGELFF
TGTGCCAGCAGTGAGACTAGCGGGGAAAACACCGGGGAGCTGTTTTTT
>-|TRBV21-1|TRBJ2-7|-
CASNYGASGHPRSSYEQYF
TGTGCCAGCAACTACGGGGCTAGCGGACACCCGAGGAGCTCCTACGAGCAGTACTTC
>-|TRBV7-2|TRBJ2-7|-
CASSSNIRREQYF
TGTGCCAGCAGCTCAAATATTAGGCGGGAGCAGTACTTC
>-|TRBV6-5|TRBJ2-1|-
CASSSSAYNEQFF
TGTGCCAGCTCATCTAGCGCCTACAATGAGCAGTTCTTC
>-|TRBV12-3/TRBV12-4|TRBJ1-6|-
CASSLERIRHF
TGTGCCAGCAGCCTGGAGCGGATCCGACACTTT
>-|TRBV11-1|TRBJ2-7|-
CASSPLDLREQYF
TGTGCCAGCAGCCCACTGGATCTCAGGGAGCAGTACTTC
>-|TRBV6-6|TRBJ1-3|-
CASSPGERSGNTIYF
TGTGCCAGCAGCCCAGGCGAAAGGTCTGGAAACACCATATATTTT
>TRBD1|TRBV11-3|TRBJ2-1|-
CASSAKTGVNEQFF
TGTGCCAGCAGCGCGAAAACAGGGGTCAATGAGCAGTTCTTC
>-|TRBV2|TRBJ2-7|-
CASSDIGGQSSYEQYF
TGTGCCAGCAGTGATATTGGCGGTCAAAGCTCCTACGAGCAGTACTTC
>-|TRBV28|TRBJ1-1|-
CASSLSTRGTEAFF
TGTGCCAGCAGTTTGTCTACAAGAGGCACTGAAGCTTTCTTT
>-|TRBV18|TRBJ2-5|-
CASSPWAALTETQYF
TGTGCCAGCTCACCATGGGCCGCCCTTACGGAGACCCAGTACTTC
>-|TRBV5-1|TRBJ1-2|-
CASSYRDRTLYGYTF
TGCGCCAGCAGCTACAGGGACCGGACCCTATATGGCTACACCTTC
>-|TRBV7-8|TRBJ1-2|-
CASSYGRRLLGYTF
TGTGCCAGCAGCTACGGACGGAGGTTGTTAGGCTACACCTTC
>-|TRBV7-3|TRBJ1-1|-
CASSLRNPGQGNTEAFF
TGTGCCAGCAGCTTAAGAAATCCAGGGCAAGGGAACACTGAAGCTTTCTTT
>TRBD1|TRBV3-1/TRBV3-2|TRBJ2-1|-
CASSRQGSGNEQFF
TGTGCCAGCAGCCGACAGGGATCAGGCAATGAGCAGTTCTTC
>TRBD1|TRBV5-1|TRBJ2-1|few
CASSLEGQALREQFF
TGCGCCAGCAGCTTGGAGGGACAGGCCCTTCGGGAGCAGTTCTTC
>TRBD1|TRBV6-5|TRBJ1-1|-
CASSYRDRNTEAFF
TGTGCCAGCAGTTACCGGGACAGGAACACTGAAGCTTTCTTT
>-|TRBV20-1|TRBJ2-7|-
CSAVLGEQYF
TGCAGTGCTGTACTTGGCGAGCAGTACTTC
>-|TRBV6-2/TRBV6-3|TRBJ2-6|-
CASSYQGGSGANVLTF
TGTGCCAGCAGTTACCAGGGGGGCTCTGGGGCCAACGTCCTGACTTTC
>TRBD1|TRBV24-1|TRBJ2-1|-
CATRSGGSAEQFF
TGTGCCACCAGATCAGGGGGCTCGGCTGAGCAGTTCTTC
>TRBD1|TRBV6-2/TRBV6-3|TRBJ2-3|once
CASSYPGQGTDTQYF
TGTGCCAGCAGTTACCCTGGACAGGGAACAGATACGCAGTATTTT
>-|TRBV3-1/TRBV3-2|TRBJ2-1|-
CASSQEAVYEQFF
TGTGCCAGCAGCCAAGAAGCGGTCTATGAGCAGTTCTTC
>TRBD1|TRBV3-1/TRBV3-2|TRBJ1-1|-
CASSRRTGTEEAFF
TGTGCCAGCAGCCGTAGAACCGGGACAGAAGAAGCTTTCTTT
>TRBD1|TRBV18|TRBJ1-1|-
CASSPVQGATEAFF
TGTGCCAGCTCACCAGTACAGGGGGCTACTGAAGCTTTCTTT
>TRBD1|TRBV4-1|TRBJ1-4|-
CASSQEQGPEKLFF
TGCGCCAGCAGCCAAGAACAGGGGCCCGAAAAACTGTTTTTT
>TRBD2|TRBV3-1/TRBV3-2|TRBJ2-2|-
CASSQGGSNTGELFF
TGTGCCAGCAGCCAGGGCGGGAGTAACACCGGGGAGCTGTTTTTT
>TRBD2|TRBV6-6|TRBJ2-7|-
CASSSLAGPYEQYF
TGTGCCAGCAGTTCACTAGCGGGCCCCTACGAGCAGTACTTC
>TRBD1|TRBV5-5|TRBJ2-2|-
CASSLDRVAVTGELFF
TGTGCCAGCAGCCTGGACAGGGTGGCAGTAACCGGGGAGCTGTTTTTT
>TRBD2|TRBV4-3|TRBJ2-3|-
CASRQRGGTDTQYF
TGCGCCAGTAGACAGCGGGGGGGCACAGATACGCAGTATTTT
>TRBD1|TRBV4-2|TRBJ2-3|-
CASSPGTGDSDTQYF
TGTGCCAGCAGCCCGGGGACAGGGGATTCAGATACGCAGTATTTT
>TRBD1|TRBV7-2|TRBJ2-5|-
CASSRDRGRGETQYF
TGTGCCAGCAGCAGGGACAGGGGGCGAGGAGAGACCCAGTACTTC
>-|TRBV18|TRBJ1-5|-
CASSRNRDNNQPQHF
TGTGCCAGCTCCCGGAATAGGGACAACAATCAGCCCCAGCATTTT
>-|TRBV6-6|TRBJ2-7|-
CASSYLGPSSEQYF
TGTGCCAGCAGTTACTTGGGGCCTTCCAGCGAGCAGTACTTC
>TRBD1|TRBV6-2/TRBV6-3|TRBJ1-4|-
CASSRSQGAREKLFF
TGTGCCAGCAGTCGGTCCCAGGGGGCTAGGGAAAAACTGTTTTTT
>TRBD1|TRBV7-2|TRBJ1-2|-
CASGSGQGYGYTF
TGTGCCAGCGGATCTGGACAGGGGTATGGCTACACCTTC
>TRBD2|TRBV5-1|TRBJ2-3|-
CASSLRTSATDTQYF
TGCGCCAGCAGCTTGCGGACTAGCGCCACAGATACGCAGTATTTT
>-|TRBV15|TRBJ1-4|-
CAIKPGLAREKLFF
TGTGCCATTAAGCCCGGCCTAGCCCGTGAAAAACTGTTTTTT
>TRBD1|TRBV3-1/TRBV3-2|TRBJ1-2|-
CASSPLDRPYGYTF
TGTGCCAGCAGCCCCCTGGACAGGCCCTATGGCTACACCTTC
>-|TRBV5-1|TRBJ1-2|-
CASSAGYSYGYTF
TGCGCCAGCAGCGCAGGGTATTCCTATGGCTACACCTTC
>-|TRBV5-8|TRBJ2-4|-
CASALIAKNIQYF
TGTGCCAGCGCCCTAATAGCCAAAAACATTCAGTACTTC
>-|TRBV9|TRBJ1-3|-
CASSVDLGNSGNTIYF
TGTGCCAGCAGCGTAGATCTGGGCAACTCTGGAAACACCATATATTTT
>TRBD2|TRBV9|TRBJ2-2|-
CASSVGVGTRGGRRTGELFF
TGTGCCAGCAGCGTAGGGGTGGGGACTCGCGGGGGGAGGCGCACCGGGGAGCTGTTTTTT
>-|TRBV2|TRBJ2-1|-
CASISGRGDNEQFF
TGTGCCAGCATTTCCGGGCGGGGAGACAATGAGCAGTTCTTC
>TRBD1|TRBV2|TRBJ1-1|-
CASSLDRGGTEAFF
TGTGCCAGCAGCCTTGACAGGGGAGGTACTGAAGCTTTCTTT
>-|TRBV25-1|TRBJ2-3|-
CASSGGQASQYF
TGTGCCAGCAGTGGGGGCCAGGCGTCGCAGTATTTT
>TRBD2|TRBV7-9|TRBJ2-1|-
CASSSNPGTSGVNEQFF
TGTGCCAGCAGCTCAAATCCCGGGACTAGCGGGGTCAATGAGCAGTTCTTC
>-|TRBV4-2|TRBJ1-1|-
CASSQEPDTEAFF
TGTGCCAGCAGCCAAGAGCCGGACACTGAAGCTTTCTTT
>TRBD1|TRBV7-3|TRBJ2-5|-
CASSLWPPQMTGQGETQYF
TGTGCCAGCAGCTTATGGCCCCCCCAAATGACAGGGCAGGGGGAGACCCAGTACTTC
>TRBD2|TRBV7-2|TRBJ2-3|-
CASSPGLVGTDTQYF
TGTGCCAGCAGCCCTGGACTAGTTGGCACAGATACGCAGTATTTT
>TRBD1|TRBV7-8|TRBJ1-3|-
CASSLAGGAGNTIYF
TGTGCCAGCAGCTTGGCAGGGGGCGCAGGAAACACCATATATTTT
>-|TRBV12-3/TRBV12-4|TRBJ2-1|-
CASSVLGQNEQFF
TGTGCCAGCAGTGTCTTGGGCCAAAATGAGCAGTTCTTC
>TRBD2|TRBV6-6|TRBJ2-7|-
CASALAGDLYEQYF
TGTGCCAGTGCCCTAGCGGGAGACCTCTACGAGCAGTACTTC